One TCR beta chain is described in this entry. The sample comes from a study of blood T cell repertoires in COVID-19. Study-wide context: From the United States, Italy and Spain came samples of acute and convalescent COVID-19.

Sequencing used immunoSEQ multiplex PCR; TCRdb keeps in-frame clones, though not all of them. The sample lists 75,000 to 90,000 clones, 70% to 90% occurring once. The sequenced material came from peripheral blood. The TCR sequence derives from a man aged 80 or over with active or convalescent COVID-19.

The CDR3 DNA sequence: TGTGCCAGCAGCTCCGCGGGGAGCAATGGCTACACCTTC. Encoded protein: CASSSAGSNGYTF. The chain is built from TRBV7-9 and TRBJ1-2; no definite D call. Germline assignment: CDR1 SEHNR and CDR2 FQNEAQ (reference sequence). V gave up 4 bases and J gave up 6 bases, with 12 bases separating them. The CDR3 loop spans 13 amino acids.